This T cell receptor (beta chain) was sequenced for a study of T cell responses to AZD1222 COVID-19 vaccine. The study's findings and limits: Of the AZD1222 recipients, only 6 or 7 were seropositive at baseline. Spike-specific TCR breadth rose after two AZD1222 doses, and depth rose as well.

J was trimmed by 8 bases and V by 3 bases; bases with no gene match: 14. Germline CDR1 reads SGHKS; CDR2 reads YYEKEE (reference sequence). The CDR3 has 16 amino acids. The table lists this clone with a count of one. Antigen unknown. Clones were read by immunoSEQ multiplex PCR, and TCRdb kept only the in-frame ones, dropping some. The table has some 100,000 clones, approximately 91% seen once. The source was peripheral blood, collected on day 0 of AZD1222 vaccination. This rearrangement joins TRBV5-5 to TRBJ1-2, with TRBD1 identical over 9 bases. The TCR originated in an adult in good health. The CDR3 bases are TGTGCCAGCAGCTCCAACGCACTGACAGGGGGAGTAGGCTACACCTTC. Its translation: CASSSNALTGGVGYTF.